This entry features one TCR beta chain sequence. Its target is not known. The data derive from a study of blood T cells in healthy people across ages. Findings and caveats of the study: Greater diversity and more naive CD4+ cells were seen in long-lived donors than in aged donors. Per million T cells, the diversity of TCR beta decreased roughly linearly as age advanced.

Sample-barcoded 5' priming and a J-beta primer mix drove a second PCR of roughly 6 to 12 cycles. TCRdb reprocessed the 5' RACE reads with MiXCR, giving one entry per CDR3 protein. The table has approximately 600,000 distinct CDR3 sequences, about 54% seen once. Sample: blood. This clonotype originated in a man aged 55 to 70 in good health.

In DNA, the CDR3 is TGCAGTGCTCCCATGGTCGGGGAAGGCAAGCAGTTCTTC. Protein sequence: CSAPMVGEGKQFF. V gene TRBV20-1 combines with J gene TRBJ2-1; D may be TRBD2 (5 bases). This CDR3 contains 13 residues. Germline CDR1 is DFQATT and CDR2 is SNEGSKA (reference sequence). Trimming pared 5 bases from V and 11 bases from J, leaving 19 bases between.